The sequence of this T cell receptor beta chain was determined in a study of neurological immune-mediated disorders. Study conclusions and caveats: The absence of shared CDR3 amino acid sequences among expanded clones across subjects suggests private repertoires in all groups.

Time point noted: longitudinal time-point 1 (baseline). The controls, all healthy individuals, were blood bank volunteers in Maryland, USA. PBMCs stored at -80 C, 2 million in total, were the source of the unsorted libraries. Template-switch 5'RACE cDNA synthesis added a 10-nucleotide unique molecular identifier. TCRdb re-derived calls from the 5' RACE reads in MiXCR, one entry per CDR3 protein. The repertoire holds fewer than 55,000 distinct CDR3 sequences, 10% seen once, with roughly 1.6% in the top ten. This clonotype was observed many times. Its antigen is unidentified. The V end was cut by 8 bases, the J end by 3 bases, with 13 bases between. Germline V CDR1 and CDR2: MNHEY, SVGEGT. The CDR3 sequence is 13 residues long.

The sample consisted of PBMCs. The chain recombines TRBV6-2 or TRBV6-3 with TRBJ1-2; D gene uncertain. The source of this sequence is a woman between 40 and 50 years old in good health. The CDR3 loop is CASSEWVDYGYTF. The CDR3 DNA follows: TGTGCCAGCTCCGAGTGGGTCGACTATGGCTACACCTTC.